The table lists the clone carrying this T cell receptor beta chain with a few counts. Its antigen is as yet unknown. Collection of 8.5 to 10 milliliters of peripheral blood was performed for each donor. V dropped 6 bases and J dropped 3; count of bases not matched to a gene: 7. The CDR3 has 15 amino acids. Germline CDR1 SGHTA, CDR2 FQGNSA. These data originate in a study of blood T cells in healthy people across ages. Together with a sample-barcoded 5' primer, a J-beta primer mix was included in a second PCR lasting roughly 7 to 11 cycles. Each cDNA molecule received a tag from a template-switch adaptor that had 12 random nucleotides. TCRdb reanalysed the 5' RACE reads using MiXCR and keeps one entry per CDR3 protein. The sample records around 1,900,000 distinct CDR3 sequences, around 40% being singletons. Notes on the study in general: Across the age range, TCR beta diversity per million T cells fell in a roughly linear way.

The genes are TRBV7-2 and TRBJ2-5, with TRBD1 matching over 10 bases. This TCR derives from a human donor in good health. Sequenced sample: blood. DNA for the CDR3: TGTGCCAGCAGTTACGCCGGGACAGGGGAAGAGACCCAGTACTTC. Its protein is CASSYAGTGEETQYF.